This T cell receptor (beta chain) was found in a study of OX40 agonist ivuxolimab in advanced cancers. About the research overall: Among those treated, three patients had partial responses, one with hepatocellular carcinoma and two with cutaneous melanoma.

The CDR3 runs 15 residues. Germline CDR1 reads SGHTA; CDR2 reads FQGNSA. V dropped 1 base and J dropped 6; count of bases not matched to a gene: 5. The repertoire was sequenced with immunoSEQ multiplex PCR; TCRdb's copy has only in-frame clones and lacks some. The data contain 95,000 to 150,000 clones, approximately 92% of them singletons. Exclusion applied to patients with autoimmune disease history or systemic immunosuppression. The sequencing used CD4+ or CD8+ T cells sorted from blood, collected in a trial of the OX40 agonist ivuxolimab. The receptor comes from an adult with an advanced solid tumor such as melanoma, head and neck, liver or kidney cancer. The genes are TRBV7-2 and TRBJ2-7, with 11 nucleotides matching TRBD2. CDR3 sequence: CASSLVAGGPTEQYF. The CDR3 region has the DNA TGTGCCAGCAGCTTAGTAGCGGGAGGGCCAACCGAGCAGTACTTC.